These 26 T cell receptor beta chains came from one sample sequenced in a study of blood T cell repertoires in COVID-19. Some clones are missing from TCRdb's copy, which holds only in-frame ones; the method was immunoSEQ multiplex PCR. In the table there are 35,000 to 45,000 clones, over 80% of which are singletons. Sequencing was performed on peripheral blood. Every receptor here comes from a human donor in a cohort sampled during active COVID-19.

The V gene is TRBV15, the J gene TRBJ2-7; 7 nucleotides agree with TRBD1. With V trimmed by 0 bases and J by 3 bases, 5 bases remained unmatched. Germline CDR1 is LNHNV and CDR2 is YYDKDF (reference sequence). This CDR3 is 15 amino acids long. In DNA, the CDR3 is TGTGCCACCAGCAGAGACGGACAGGTTGGCTACGAGCAGTACTTC. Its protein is CATSRDGQVGYEQYF. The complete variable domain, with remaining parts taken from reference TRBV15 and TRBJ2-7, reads DAMVIQNPRYQVTQFGKPVTLSCSQTLNHNVMYWYQQKSSQAPKLLFHYYDKDFNNEADTPDNFQSRRPNTSFCFLDIRSPGLGDTAMYLCATSRDGQVGYEQYFGPGTRLTVT.

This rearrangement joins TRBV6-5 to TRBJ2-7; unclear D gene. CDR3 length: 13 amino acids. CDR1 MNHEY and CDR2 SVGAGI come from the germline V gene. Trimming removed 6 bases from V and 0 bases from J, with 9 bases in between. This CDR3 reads CASRAGSSYEQYF. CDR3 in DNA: TGTGCCAGCAGGGCCGGGTCCTCCTACGAGCAGTACTTC.

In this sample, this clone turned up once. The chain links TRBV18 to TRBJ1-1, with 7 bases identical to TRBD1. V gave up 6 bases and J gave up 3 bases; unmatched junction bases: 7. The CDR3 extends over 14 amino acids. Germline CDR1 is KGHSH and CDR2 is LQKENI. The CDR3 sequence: CASSLTGWDTEAFF. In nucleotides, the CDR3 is TGTGCCAGCTCGCTGACAGGGTGGGACACTGAAGCTTTCTTT.

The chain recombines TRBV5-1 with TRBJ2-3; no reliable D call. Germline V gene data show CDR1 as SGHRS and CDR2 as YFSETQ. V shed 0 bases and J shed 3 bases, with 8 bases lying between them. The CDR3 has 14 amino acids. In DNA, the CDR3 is TGCGCCAGCAGCTTGGAGGCGGTTACAGATACGCAGTATTTT. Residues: CASSLEAVTDTQYF. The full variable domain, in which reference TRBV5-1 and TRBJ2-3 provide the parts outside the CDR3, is KAGVTQTPRYLIKTRGQQVTLSCSPISGHRSVSWYQQTPGQGLQFLFEYFSETQRNKGNFPGRFSGRQFSNSRSEMNVSTLELGDSALYLCASSLEAVTDTQYFGPGTRLTVL.

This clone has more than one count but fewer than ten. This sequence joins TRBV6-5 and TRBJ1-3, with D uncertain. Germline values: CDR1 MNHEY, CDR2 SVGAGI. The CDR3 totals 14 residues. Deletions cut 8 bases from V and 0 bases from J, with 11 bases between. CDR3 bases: TGTGCCAGCGTTAGCACAAGCTCTGGAAACACCATATATTTT. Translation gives CASVSTSSGNTIYF.

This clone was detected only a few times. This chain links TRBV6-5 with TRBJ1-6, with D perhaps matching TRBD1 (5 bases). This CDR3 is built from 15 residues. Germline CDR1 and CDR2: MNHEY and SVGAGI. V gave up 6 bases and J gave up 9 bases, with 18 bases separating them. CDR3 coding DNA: TGTGCCAGCAGCCAGGGCCTTGACTTCGGTTCACCCCTCCACTTT. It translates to CASSQGLDFGSPLHF.

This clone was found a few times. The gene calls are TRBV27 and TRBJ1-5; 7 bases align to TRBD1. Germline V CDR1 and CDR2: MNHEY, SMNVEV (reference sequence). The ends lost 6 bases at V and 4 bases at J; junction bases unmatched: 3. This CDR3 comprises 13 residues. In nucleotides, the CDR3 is TGTGCCAGCAGGTCGACAGGGAATCAGCCCCAGCATTTT. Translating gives CASRSTGNQPQHF.

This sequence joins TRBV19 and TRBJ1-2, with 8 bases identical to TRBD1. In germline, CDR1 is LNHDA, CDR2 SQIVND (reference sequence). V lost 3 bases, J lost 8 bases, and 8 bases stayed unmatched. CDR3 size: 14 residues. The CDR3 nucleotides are TGTGCCAGTAGTATTCTGACAGGGGAAGGCGGCTACACCTTC. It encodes CASSILTGEGGYTF.

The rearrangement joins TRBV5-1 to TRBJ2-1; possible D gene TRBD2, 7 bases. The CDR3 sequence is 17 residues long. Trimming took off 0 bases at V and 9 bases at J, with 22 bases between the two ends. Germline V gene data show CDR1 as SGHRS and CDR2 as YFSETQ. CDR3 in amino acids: CASSLADFGGRPGEQFF. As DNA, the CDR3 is TGCGCCAGCAGCTTGGCCGATTTCGGGGGGCGACCCGGTGAGCAGTTCTTC.

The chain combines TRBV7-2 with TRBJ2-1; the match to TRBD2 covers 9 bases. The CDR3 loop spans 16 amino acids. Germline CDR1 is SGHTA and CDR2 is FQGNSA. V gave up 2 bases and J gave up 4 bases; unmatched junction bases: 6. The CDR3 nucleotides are TGTGCCAGCAGCTTATATGGCGGGAGGGTTTACAATGAGCAGTTCTTC. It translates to CASSLYGGRVYNEQFF.

The CDR3 sequence: CAWSGRGNQPQHF. The CDR3 DNA reads as TGTGCCTGGAGTGGAAGGGGAAATCAGCCCCAGCATTTT. The gene calls are TRBV30 and TRBJ1-5; a weak D match, TRBD1 (5 bases). CDR1 and CDR2 from the germline V gene are GTSNPN and SVGIG (reference sequence). The CDR3 loop spans 13 amino acids. The V end was cut by 1 base, the J end by 4 bases, with 8 bases between. Full variable domain (rest looked up from reference TRBV30 and TRBJ1-5): SQTIHQWPATLVQPVGSPLSLECTVEGTSNPNLYWYRQAAGRGLQLLFYSVGIGQISSEVPQNLSASRPQDRQFILSSKKLLLSDSGFYLCAWSGRGNQPQHFGDGTRLSIL.

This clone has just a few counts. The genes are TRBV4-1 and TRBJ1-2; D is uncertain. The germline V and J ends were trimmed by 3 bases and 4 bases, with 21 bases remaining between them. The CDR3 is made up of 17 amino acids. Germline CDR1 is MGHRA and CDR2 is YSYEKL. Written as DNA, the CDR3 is TGCGCCAGCAGCCAGATTGACTTTATAGGAGGTTCCTATGGCTACACCTTC. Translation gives CASSQIDFIGGSYGYTF.

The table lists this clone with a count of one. CDR3 nucleotides: TGCGCCAGCAGCCCGCGACAGGGGGCTGAAGCTTTCTTT. It codes for CASSPRQGAEAFF. The chain is built from TRBV5-1 and TRBJ1-1, with 9 nucleotides matching TRBD1. The CDR3 is made up of 13 amino acids. The J segment lost 6 bases and the V segment lost 4 bases, leaving 4 bases of the junction unmatched. Germline lookup yields CDR1 SGHRS and CDR2 YFSETQ.

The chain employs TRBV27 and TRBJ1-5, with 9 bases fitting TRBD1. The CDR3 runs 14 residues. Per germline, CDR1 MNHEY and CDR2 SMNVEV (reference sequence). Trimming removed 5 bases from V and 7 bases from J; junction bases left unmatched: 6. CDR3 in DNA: TGTGCCAGCAGTGCAGGGACAGGGCGGCAGCCCCAGCATTTT. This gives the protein CASSAGTGRQPQHF.

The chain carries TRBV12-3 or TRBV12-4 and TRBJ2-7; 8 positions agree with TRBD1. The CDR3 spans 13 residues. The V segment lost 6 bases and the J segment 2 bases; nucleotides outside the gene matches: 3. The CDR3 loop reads CASSAGQAYEQYF. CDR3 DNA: TGTGCCAGCAGCGCGGGACAGGCCTACGAGCAGTACTTC.

CDR3 loop: CASSLRRDFTGELFF. The DNA for the CDR3 is TGTGCCAGCAGCTTGAGGCGGGACTTCACCGGGGAGCTGTTTTTT. This chain links TRBV5-6 with TRBJ2-2; D is possibly TRBD2 (6 bases). This CDR3 contains 15 residues. The germline gives CDR1 SGHDT, CDR2 YYEEEE. V was pared by 1 base and J by 4 bases, with 11 bases between.

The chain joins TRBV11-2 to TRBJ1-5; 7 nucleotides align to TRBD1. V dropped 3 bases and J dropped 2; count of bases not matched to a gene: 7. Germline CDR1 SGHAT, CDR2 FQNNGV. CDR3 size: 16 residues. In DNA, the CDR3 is TGTGCCAGCAGCTTGGGCGACAGGGTGGGCAATCAGCCCCAGCATTTT. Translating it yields CASSLGDRVGNQPQHF. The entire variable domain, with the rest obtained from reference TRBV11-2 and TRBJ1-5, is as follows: EAGVAQSPRYKIIEKRQSVAFWCNPISGHATLYWYQQILGQGPKLLIQFQNNGVVDDSQLPKDRFSAERLKGVDSTLKIQPAKLEDSAVYLCASSLGDRVGNQPQHFGDGTRLSIL.

The CDR3 bases are TGTGCCTGGAGTGTAGGGGCTAGCGCATTTGGAAACACCATATATTTT. Its protein product is CAWSVGASAFGNTIYF. The chain uses TRBV30 and TRBJ1-3, with D possibly TRBD1 on 5 matching bases. V lost 0 bases and J 3 bases, leaving 15 bases between the germline ends. This CDR3 has 16 amino acids. Germline assignment: CDR1 GTSNPN and CDR2 SVGIG (reference sequence).

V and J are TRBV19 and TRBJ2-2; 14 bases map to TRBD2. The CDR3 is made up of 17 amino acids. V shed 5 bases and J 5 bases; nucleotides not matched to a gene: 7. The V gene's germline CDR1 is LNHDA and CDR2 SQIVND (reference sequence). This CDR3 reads CASSPPRTSGRTGELFF. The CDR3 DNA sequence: TGTGCCAGTAGTCCCCCTAGGACTAGCGGGAGGACCGGGGAGCTGTTTTTT. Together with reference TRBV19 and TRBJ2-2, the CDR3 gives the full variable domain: DGGITQSPKYLFRKEGQNVTLSCEQNLNHDAMYWYRQDPGQGLRLIYYSQIVNDFQKGDIAEGYSVSREKKESFPLTVTSAQKNPTAFYLCASSPPRTSGRTGELFFGEGSRLTVL.

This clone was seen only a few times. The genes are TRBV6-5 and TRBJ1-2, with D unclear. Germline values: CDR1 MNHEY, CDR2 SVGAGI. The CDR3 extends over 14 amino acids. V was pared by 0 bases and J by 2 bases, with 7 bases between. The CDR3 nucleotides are TGTGCCAGCAGTTACTCGAACGGGAACTATGGCTACACCTTC. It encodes CASSYSNGNYGYTF.

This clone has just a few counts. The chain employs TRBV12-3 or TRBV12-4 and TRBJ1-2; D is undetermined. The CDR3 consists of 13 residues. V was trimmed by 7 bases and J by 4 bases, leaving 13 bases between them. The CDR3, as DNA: TGTGCCAGCACCAAAGACTTAGTCTATGGCTACACCTTC. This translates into CASTKDLVYGYTF.

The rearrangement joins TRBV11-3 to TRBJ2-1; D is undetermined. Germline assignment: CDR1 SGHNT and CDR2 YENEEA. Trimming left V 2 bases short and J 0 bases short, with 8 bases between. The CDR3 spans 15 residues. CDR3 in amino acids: CASSLMSDSYNEQFF. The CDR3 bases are TGTGCCAGCAGCTTAATGTCAGACTCCTACAATGAGCAGTTCTTC.

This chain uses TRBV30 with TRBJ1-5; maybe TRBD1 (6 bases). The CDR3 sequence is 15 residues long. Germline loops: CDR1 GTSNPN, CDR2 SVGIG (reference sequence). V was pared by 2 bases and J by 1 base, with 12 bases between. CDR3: CAWSTGPGSNQPQHF. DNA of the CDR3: TGTGCCTGGAGTACAGGGCCGGGGAGCAATCAGCCCCAGCATTTT.

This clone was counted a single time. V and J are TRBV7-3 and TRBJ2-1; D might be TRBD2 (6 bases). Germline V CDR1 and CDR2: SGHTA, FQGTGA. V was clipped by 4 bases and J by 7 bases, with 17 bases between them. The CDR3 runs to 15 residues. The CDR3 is CASSSGTLLRNEQFF. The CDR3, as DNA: TGTGCCAGCAGCTCAGGGACTTTGCTTAGGAATGAGCAGTTCTTC.

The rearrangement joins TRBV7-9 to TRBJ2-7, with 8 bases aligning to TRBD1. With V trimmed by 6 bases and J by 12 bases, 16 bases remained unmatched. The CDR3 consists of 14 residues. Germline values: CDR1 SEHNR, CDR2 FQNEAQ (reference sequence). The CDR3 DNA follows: TGTGCCAGCAGTTCCGTAAAAAACAGGGGGAATCCGTACTTC. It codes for CASSSVKNRGNPYF. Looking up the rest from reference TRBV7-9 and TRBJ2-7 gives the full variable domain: DTGVSQNPRHKITKRGQNVTFRCDPISEHNRLYWYRQTLGQGPEFLTYFQNEAQLEKSRLLSDRFSAERPKGSFSTLEIQRTEQGDSAMYLCASSSVKNRGNPYFGPGTRLTVT.

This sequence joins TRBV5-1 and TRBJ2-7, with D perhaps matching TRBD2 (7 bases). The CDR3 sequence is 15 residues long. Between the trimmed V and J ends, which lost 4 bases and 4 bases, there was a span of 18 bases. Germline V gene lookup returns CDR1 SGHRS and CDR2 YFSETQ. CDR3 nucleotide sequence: TGCGCCAGCAGCGTTACCGGCGGGGGCCGGTACGAGCAGTACTTC. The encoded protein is CASSVTGGGRYEQYF.